These 32 T cell receptor beta chains were sequenced from one sample in a study of blood T cells in healthy people across ages. It was with a sample-barcoded 5' primer and a J-beta primer mix that a second PCR of about 7 to 12 cycles was run. TCRdb re-analysed the 5' RACE reads in MiXCR, keeping a single row per CDR3 protein. The sample shows under 950,000 distinct CDR3 sequences, approximately 21% of them seen only once. Specimen: blood. These receptors were collected from a man between 65 and 80 years old in good health.

The sample holds a few counts of this clonotype. The V gene is TRBV12-3 or TRBV12-4, the J gene TRBJ1-2; D is uncertain. V was shortened by 1 base and J by 4 bases, with 13 bases between the two germline ends. This CDR3 comprises 15 residues. As DNA, the CDR3 is TGTGCCAGCAGTTTAGTACCCGGCCAGGTCTATGGCTACACCTTC. Translation: CASSLVPGQVYGYTF.

This clonotype was counted a few times. V usage is TRBV6-2 or TRBV6-3 and J usage is TRBJ1-6; perhaps TRBD1 as D (6 bases). Germline V gene data show CDR1 as MNHEY and CDR2 as SVGEGT. The CDR3 is made up of 18 amino acids. Trimming cost V 6 bases and J 9 bases, with 27 bases left between them. This CDR3 reads CASRPSLQTGKRSSPLHF. The CDR3 DNA follows: TGTGCCAGCAGACCTTCTCTCCAAACAGGGAAGCGTAGTTCACCCCTCCACTTT.

The rearrangement links TRBV28 to TRBJ1-1, with D unresolved. CDR1 is MDHEN and CDR2 is SYDVKM in the germline V gene. V was trimmed by 5 bases and J by 5 bases, leaving 12 bases between them. This CDR3 comprises 13 residues. Written as DNA, the CDR3 is TGTGCCAGCAGTATGGGAGGATGGACTGAAGCTTTCTTT. Encoded protein: CASSMGGWTEAFF. Complete variable domain (other parts from reference TRBV28 and TRBJ1-1): DVKVTQSSRYLVKRTGEKVFLECVQDMDHENMFWYRQDPGLGLRLIYFSYDVKMKEKGDIPEGYSVSREKKERFSLILESASTNQTSMYLCASSMGGWTEAFFGQGTRLTVV.

Only a few counts were recorded for this clonotype. The chain combines TRBV29-1 with TRBJ1-2, with D possibly TRBD1 on 5 matching bases. CDR1 and CDR2 (germline): SQVTM, ANQGSEA. The CDR3 sequence is 13 residues long. V was shortened by 4 bases and J by 2 bases, with 11 bases between the two germline ends. Here the CDR3 reads CSVGRDRNYGYTF. For the CDR3, the DNA is TGCAGCGTTGGACGAGACAGAAACTATGGCTACACCTTC.

The rearrangement links TRBV25-1 to TRBJ2-3, with D uncertain. The V end lost 5 bases, the J end lost 0 bases, and 15 bases lay between the germline ends. Germline V gene lookup returns CDR1 MGHDK and CDR2 SYGVNS. The CDR3 runs to 16 residues. The CDR3 spells CASSFPRPDSTDTQYF. The CDR3, as DNA: TGTGCCAGCAGTTTTCCGAGGCCAGATAGCACAGATACGCAGTATTTT.

This clonotype was seen once. J is TRBJ2-3 and V is TRBV3-1, with D perhaps matching TRBD1 (5 bases). Germline V gene data show CDR1 as LGHDT and CDR2 as YNNKEL (reference sequence). The CDR3 extends over 15 amino acids. V shed 4 bases and J shed 2 bases, with 13 bases lying between them. CDR3 nucleotide sequence: TGTGCCAGCAGCCCCCGGCAGGGCCACACAGATACGCAGTATTTT. Its protein is CASSPRQGHTDTQYF.

This clonotype was seen a few times. This sequence joins TRBV24-1 and TRBJ2-7; D remains ambiguous. Germline V gives CDR1 KGHDR, CDR2 SFDVKD. This CDR3 region has 13 residues. V gave up 4 bases and J gave up 0 bases, with 6 bases separating them. This CDR3 reads CATSDPSSYEQYF. In DNA, the CDR3 is TGTGCCACCAGTGACCCCAGCTCCTACGAGCAGTACTTC.

This clonotype was counted between two and nine times. DNA for the CDR3: TGTGCCAGCAGCTCGACAGGTCTTCGGGGTGGCTACACCTTC. Amino acids: CASSSTGLRGGYTF. The chain links TRBV7-9 to TRBJ1-2; D possibly corresponds to TRBD1 (6 bases). CDR3 length: 14 residues. Trimming stripped 4 bases from V and 7 bases from J, with 16 bases between. CDR1 and CDR2 from the germline V gene are SEHNR and FQNEAQ (reference sequence).

The V call is TRBV20-1, the J call TRBJ2-3, with D tentatively TRBD1 (5 bases). This CDR3 contains 12 residues. The germline V gene encodes CDR1 DFQATT and CDR2 SNEGSKA (reference sequence). CDR3 DNA sequence: TGCAGCAGGGTGGCTAGTACAGATACGCAGTATTTT. This sequence encodes CSRVASTDTQYF.

In this sample, this clonotype turned up many times. The gene calls are TRBV11-2 and TRBJ2-1; 11 positions match TRBD2. The J segment lost 4 bases and the V segment lost 3 bases, leaving 2 bases of the junction unmatched. Germline assignment: CDR1 SGHAT and CDR2 FQNNGV. The length of the CDR3 is 15 residues. CDR3 sequence (DNA): TGTGCCAGCAGCTTGTCTAGCGGGAGGTACAATGAGCAGTTCTTC. As protein: CASSLSSGRYNEQFF.

V and J are TRBV28 and TRBJ1-5, with TRBD1 matching over 8 bases. V lost 7 bases and J lost 10; bases outside the gene matches: 9. The length of the CDR3 is 13 residues. Germline-derived CDR1 and CDR2 are MDHEN and SYDVKM. This CDR3 is CASTPDRVTPQHF. Here the CDR3 DNA reads TGTGCCAGCACCCCGGACAGGGTTACTCCCCAGCATTTT. The full variable domain, in which reference TRBV28 and TRBJ1-5 provide the parts outside the CDR3, is DVKVTQSSRYLVKRTGEKVFLECVQDMDHENMFWYRQDPGLGLRLIYFSYDVKMKEKGDIPEGYSVSREKKERFSLILESASTNQTSMYLCASTPDRVTPQHFGDGTRLSIL.

This clonotype was recorded once. The conserved final phenylalanine or tryptophan is absent from the CDR3, which likely points to a read error. The V and J genes are TRBV5-1 and TRBJ1-1; D is unresolved. V was clipped by 0 bases and J by 0 bases, with 3 bases between them. The CDR3 contains 13 residues. Germline V gene lookup returns CDR1 SGHRS and CDR2 YFSETQ. In DNA, the CDR3 is TGCGCCAGCAGCTTGGCGGTGAACACTGAAGCTTTCCTT. This sequence encodes CASSLAVNTEAFL.

In this sample, this clonotype turned up a few times. The chain has TRBV5-1 and TRBJ1-1; D uncertain. The CDR3 is 14 residues long. V was pared by 4 bases and J by 1 base, with 11 bases between. CDR1 SGHRS and CDR2 YFSETQ come from the germline V gene. The CDR3 here is CASSQDAGNTEAFF. CDR3 coding DNA: TGCGCCAGCAGCCAAGACGCAGGGAACACTGAAGCTTTCTTT.

The chain carries TRBV7-2 and TRBJ2-5, with TRBD2 identical over 10 bases. The V gene end was trimmed by 3 bases and the J gene end by 4 bases; junction bases not matched to a gene: 2. The germline V gene encodes CDR1 SGHTA and CDR2 FQGNSA. The CDR3 covers 14 residues. In DNA, the CDR3 is TGTGCCAGCAGCTTCCTAGCGGGAGTAGAGACCCAGTACTTC. Translating it yields CASSFLAGVETQYF. The variable domain in full, with the rest retrieved from reference TRBV7-2 and TRBJ2-5, is GAGVSQSPSNKVTEKGKDVELRCDPISGHTALYWYRQSLGQGLEFLIYFQGNSAPDKSGLPSDRFSAERTGGSVSTLTIQRTQQEDSAVYLCASSFLAGVETQYFGPGTRLLVL.

This clonotype has a handful of counts. This rearrangement joins TRBV7-2 to TRBJ1-2; a weak D match, TRBD1 (6 bases). The CDR3 is made up of 15 amino acids. Germline V gene lookup returns CDR1 SGHTA and CDR2 FQGNSA. V lost 0 bases and J 7 bases, leaving 15 bases between the germline ends. The CDR3 sequence: CASSLARGQGGGYTF. CDR3 DNA sequence: TGTGCCAGCAGCTTAGCTCGGGGGCAGGGCGGTGGCTACACCTTC. Full variable domain (missing parts from reference TRBV7-2 and TRBJ1-2): GAGVSQSPSNKVTEKGKDVELRCDPISGHTALYWYRQSLGQGLEFLIYFQGNSAPDKSGLPSDRFSAERTGGSVSTLTIQRTQQEDSAVYLCASSLARGQGGGYTFGSGTRLTVV.

This clonotype was counted a few times. The chain recombines TRBV29-1 with TRBJ2-5; D possibly corresponds to TRBD2 (5 bases). This CDR3 comprises 10 residues. The ends were cut back, 0 bases at V and 10 bases at J, with 6 bases in the middle. Germline V gene lookup returns CDR1 SQVTM and CDR2 ANQGSEA. CDR3 coding DNA: TGCAGCGTTGAAGAGGGAGTCCAGTACTTC. Its translation: CSVEEGVQYF.

The V call is TRBV20-1, the J call TRBJ2-1, with no clear D. Germline CDR1 DFQATT, CDR2 SNEGSKA (reference sequence). The CDR3 sequence is 11 residues long. Trimming shortened V by 7 bases and J by 9 bases, and 13 bases separated the two germline ends. CDR3 nucleotides: TGCAGTGGCCAAAGTAATAGTGAGCAGTTCTTC. Protein: CSGQSNSEQFF.

The chain has TRBV29-1 and TRBJ1-5, with D unresolved. The V gene's germline CDR1 is SQVTM and CDR2 ANQGSEA. This CDR3 has 13 residues. V was trimmed by 4 bases and J by 5 bases, leaving 12 bases between them. CDR3 nucleotide sequence: TGCAGCGTTGGGATGGGGTTTGATCAGCCCCAGCATTTT. Translating it yields CSVGMGFDQPQHF.

The sample holds a few counts of this clonotype. J is TRBJ2-1 and V is TRBV6-2 or TRBV6-3, with D possibly TRBD2 on 6 matching bases. V was trimmed by 2 bases and J by 3 bases, leaving 8 bases between them. The germline gives CDR1 MNHEY, CDR2 SVGEGT. The length of the CDR3 is 14 residues. CDR3 sequence: CASSYRRGYNEQFF. For the CDR3, the DNA is TGTGCCAGCAGTTACCGGCGGGGCTACAATGAGCAGTTCTTC.

V usage is TRBV5-1 and J usage is TRBJ2-1, with TRBD1 matching over 8 bases. With 0 bases clipped from V and 15 bases from J, the junction kept 8 bases outside the gene matches. The CDR3 contains 13 residues. CDR1 and CDR2 (germline): SGHRS, YFSETQ. In DNA, the CDR3 is TGCGCCAGCAGCTTGGGACAGGGGAAGCCAACGTTCTTC. Translation: CASSLGQGKPTFF.

A few counts support this clonotype. This chain uses TRBV9 with TRBJ2-5, with 7 bases that match TRBD2. Gene TRBJ2-1 matches the end of the DNA better, so the J call may be wrong. The CDR3 runs to 14 residues. CDR1 and CDR2 (germline): SGDLS, YYNGEE. This CDR3 reads CASSLSGRVDEQFF. CDR3 sequence (DNA): TGTGCCAGCAGCCTCTCGGGGAGGGTGGATGAGCAGTTCTTC.

The gene calls are TRBV20-1 and TRBJ1-1, with 7 bases that match TRBD1. J gave up 4 bases and V 6 bases, and 11 bases lay outside the gene matches. The germline V gene encodes CDR1 DFQATT and CDR2 SNEGSKA (reference sequence). The CDR3 has 14 residues. This CDR3 reads CSANPGQLGTEAFF. CDR3 nucleotide sequence: TGCAGTGCCAACCCGGGACAGCTTGGCACTGAAGCTTTCTTT.

V usage is TRBV7-3 and J usage is TRBJ2-5, with TRBD2 matching 8 bases. Per the germline V gene, CDR1 is SGHTA and CDR2 is FQGTGA. There are 18 residues in the CDR3. Unmatched junction bases numbered 14, after V lost 2 bases and J lost 3 bases. CDR3 loop: CASSLGPQIAGLKETQYF. For the CDR3, the DNA is TGTGCCAGCAGCTTAGGCCCCCAGATAGCGGGACTGAAAGAGACCCAGTACTTC.

The chain links TRBV13 to TRBJ2-7; perhaps TRBD1 as D (6 bases). The germline CDR1 and CDR2 sequences are PRHDT and FYEKMQ (reference sequence). This CDR3 spans 15 amino acids. Trimming removed 6 bases from V and 3 bases from J, with 18 bases in between. The CDR3 DNA is TGTGCCAGCAGATATACTACAGGGAACCTCTACGAGCAGTACTTC. It specifies CASRYTTGNLYEQYF.

The chain combines TRBV6-2 or TRBV6-3 with TRBJ2-7; 7 bases line up with TRBD1. CDR1 is MNHEY and CDR2 is SVGEGT in the germline V gene. The CDR3 consists of 15 residues. The V gene end was trimmed by 6 bases and the J gene end by 3 bases; junction bases not matched to a gene: 11. In nucleotides, the CDR3 is TGTGCCAGCAGACTACAGGGGACGCCCTACTACGAGCAGTACTTC. It is translated as CASRLQGTPYYEQYF.

This clonotype was recorded a few times. This chain links TRBV5-1 with TRBJ1-1; 8 bases are shared with TRBD1. Per germline, CDR1 SGHRS and CDR2 YFSETQ. This CDR3 has 14 residues. V gave up 4 bases and J gave up 3 bases; unmatched junction bases: 5. The CDR3 DNA reads TGCGCCAGCAGCCCTTTGACAGGGGACACTGAAGCTTTCTTT. It specifies CASSPLTGDTEAFF.

This clonotype was picked up a small number of times. CDR3 in amino acids: CASSSQSGGYYNEQFF. The CDR3, as DNA: TGTGCCAGCAGCTCCCAAAGCGGAGGGTATTACAATGAGCAGTTCTTC. The rearrangement uses TRBV11-1 and TRBJ2-1, with D perhaps TRBD2 (6 bases). V lost 4 bases to trimming and J lost 4 bases, with 17 bases between them. In germline, CDR1 is SGHAT, CDR2 FQDESV (reference sequence). CDR3 length equals 16 residues.

This clonotype was counted a few times. The V and J genes are TRBV20-1 and TRBJ2-3; perhaps TRBD2 as D (6 bases). V dropped 5 bases and J dropped 4 bases, with 19 bases sitting between them. The CDR3 spans 15 residues. The germline V gene encodes CDR1 DFQATT and CDR2 SNEGSKA (reference sequence). The CDR3 DNA is TGCAGTGCTTCGAGAGCGGGCACGCCCTCAGATACGCAGTATTTT. It yields the protein CSASRAGTPSDTQYF.

This sequence joins TRBV15 and TRBJ2-1; the D gene could be TRBD1 or TRBD2 (5 bases each). V lost 1 base to trimming and J lost 6 bases, with 13 bases between them. The germline V gene has CDR1 LNHNV and CDR2 YYDKDF (reference sequence). The CDR3 covers 15 residues. CDR3 amino acids: CATSRGGTEANEQFF. CDR3 nucleotide sequence: TGTGCCACCAGCAGAGGTGGGACCGAGGCCAATGAGCAGTTCTTC.

This chain uses TRBV7-6 with TRBJ1-6; 7 nucleotides line up with TRBD1. The CDR3 totals 18 residues. Trimming removed 5 bases from V and 4 bases from J; junction bases left unmatched: 14. Per germline, CDR1 SGHVS and CDR2 FNYEAQ. The CDR3 spells CASSKVTRGTDYNSPLHF. The DNA for the CDR3 is TGTGCCAGCAGCAAAGTAACCAGGGGGACAGATTATAATTCACCCCTCCACTTT.

The chain combines TRBV20-1 with TRBJ1-3; D call uncertain. The germline gives CDR1 DFQATT, CDR2 SNEGSKA (reference sequence). CDR3 size: 11 residues. Trimming left V 1 base short and J 7 bases short, with 5 bases between. In DNA form, the CDR3 reads TGCAGTGCTAGAGGGGGTAACACCATATATTTT. This gives the protein CSARGGNTIYF.

CDR3 protein: CAWSVNSGGLNEQFF. The CDR3 DNA follows: TGTGCCTGGAGTGTGAATAGCGGGGGGTTAAATGAGCAGTTCTTC. The rearrangement links TRBV30 to TRBJ2-1; 10 bases fit TRBD2. From germline, CDR1 is GTSNPN and CDR2 SVGIG (reference sequence). V gave up 0 bases and J gave up 7 bases; unmatched junction bases: 6. This CDR3 has 15 amino acids.